The T cell receptor (beta chain) described here comes from a study of metastatic and nonmetastatic thyroid tumors (dated by TCRdb to about 2020). Study-level background: Repertoires were compared across peripheral blood and tumor or nodule tissue samples from malignant and benign thyroid patients. What the work shows at the level of the full study, not this receptor alone: TCR beta diversity was reported as significantly higher in malignant tumors than in benign nodules, in both blood and tumor samples.

This clone was seen only a few times. Its antigen is still unknown. Per-base qualities were not stored, and no clone one base away is much larger. None of the patients had been given any treatment before thyroid surgery. The study retrospectively analysed patient clinical samples collected from about 2012 to 2018 using T-cell receptor beta sequencing. The method behind the library was PCR. The run used an Illumina HiSeq 4000. High-throughput sequencing was used to profile the CDR3 region of the TCR beta-chain in every patient. Processing in the source paper ran as follows. Drawing on CDR3 differences between clinicopathological groups, the researchers built a classifier meant to tell apart patients with distant-metastatic papillary thyroid cancer. Repertoire diversity was assessed with the Shannon index, and tumor-blood repertoire similarity with the Morisita-Horn index. Using fastp at Q25 and MiXCR, TCRdb reprocessed the public reads and kept productive beta chains. These V and J calls originate from TCRdb's pipeline instead of the authors' own analysis. Counted in this sample were about 34,000 clones; 17% of them appeared once. The top ten clones comprise just under 7% of the sample.

Measured from the cysteine to the phenylalanine, the CDR3 is 15 residues long. The entry retains the CDR3 DNA only, 45 bases that are in frame from base 1. CDR1 is given as MNHNS and CDR2 as SASEGT, both from the germline V gene. Here V drops 6 bases and J drops 0 bases, and the junction holds 7 bases not matched to any gene. The sequenced material came from blood. This TCR derives from a female donor with papillary thyroid cancer or a benign thyroid nodule (not recorded which). Some clones in this sample may be carry-over from other donors' samples. The chain employs TRBV6-1 and TRBJ2-7; TRBD1 lines up with 8 middle nucleotides. The sequence in DNA is TGTGCCAGCAGACCCGGGACAGGCCCCTCCTACGAGCAGTACTTC. It is translated as CASRPGTGPSYEQYF.